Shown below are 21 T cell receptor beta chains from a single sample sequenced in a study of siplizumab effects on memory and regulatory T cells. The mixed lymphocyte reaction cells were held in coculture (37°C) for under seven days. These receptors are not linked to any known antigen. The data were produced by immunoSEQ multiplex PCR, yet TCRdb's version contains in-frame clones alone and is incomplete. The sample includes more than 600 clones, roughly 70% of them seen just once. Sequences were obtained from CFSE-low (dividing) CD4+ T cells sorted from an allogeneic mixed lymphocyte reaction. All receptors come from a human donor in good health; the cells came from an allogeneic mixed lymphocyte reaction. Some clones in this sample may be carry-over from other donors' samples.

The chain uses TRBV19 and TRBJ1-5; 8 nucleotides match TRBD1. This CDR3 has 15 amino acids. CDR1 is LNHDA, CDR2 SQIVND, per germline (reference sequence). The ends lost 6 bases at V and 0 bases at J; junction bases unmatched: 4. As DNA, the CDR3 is TGTGCCAGTAGCTCACAGGGGGGTAGCAATCAGCCCCAGCATTTT. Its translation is CASSSQGGSNQPQHF.

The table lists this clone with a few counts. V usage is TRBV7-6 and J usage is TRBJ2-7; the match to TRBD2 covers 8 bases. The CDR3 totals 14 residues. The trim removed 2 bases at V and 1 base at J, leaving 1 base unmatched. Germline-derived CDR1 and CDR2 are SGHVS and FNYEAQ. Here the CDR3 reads CASSLRLASYEQYF. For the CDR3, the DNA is TGTGCCAGCAGCTTACGACTAGCGTCCTACGAGCAGTACTTC. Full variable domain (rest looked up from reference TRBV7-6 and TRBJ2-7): GAGVSQSPRYKVTKRGQDVALRCDPISGHVSLYWYRQALGQGPEFLTYFNYEAQQDKSGLPNDRFSAERPEGSISTLTIQRTEQRDSAMYRCASSLRLASYEQYFGPGTRLTVT.

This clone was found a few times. The CDR3 DNA reads TGTGCCATCAGGGAATATATAGAGCAGTTCTTC. This encodes CAIREYIEQFF. This chain joins TRBV10-3 and TRBJ2-1, with D uncertain. Germline-derived CDR1 and CDR2 are ENHRY and SYGVKD. V gave up 6 bases and J gave up 10 bases, with 10 bases separating them. The CDR3 sequence is 11 residues long.

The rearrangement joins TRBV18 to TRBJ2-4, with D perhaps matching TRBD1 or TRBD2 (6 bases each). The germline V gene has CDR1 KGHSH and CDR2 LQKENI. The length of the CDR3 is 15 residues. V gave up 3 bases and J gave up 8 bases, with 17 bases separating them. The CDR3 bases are TGTGCCAGCTCACCCCTCCCGGGGGCCGTGGACATTCAGTACTTC. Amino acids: CASSPLPGAVDIQYF.

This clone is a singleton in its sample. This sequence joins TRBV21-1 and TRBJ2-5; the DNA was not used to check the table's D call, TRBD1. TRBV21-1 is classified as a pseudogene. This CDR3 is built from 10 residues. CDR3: CASPRGTQYF. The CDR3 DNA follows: TGTGCCAGCCCCAGGGGTACCCAGTACTTC.

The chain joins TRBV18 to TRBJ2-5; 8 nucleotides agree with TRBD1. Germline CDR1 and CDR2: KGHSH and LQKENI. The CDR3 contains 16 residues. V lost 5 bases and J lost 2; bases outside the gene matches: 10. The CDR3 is CASSSTAGQVQETQYF. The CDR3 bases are TGTGCCAGCTCATCTACTGCGGGACAGGTACAAGAGACCCAGTACTTC.

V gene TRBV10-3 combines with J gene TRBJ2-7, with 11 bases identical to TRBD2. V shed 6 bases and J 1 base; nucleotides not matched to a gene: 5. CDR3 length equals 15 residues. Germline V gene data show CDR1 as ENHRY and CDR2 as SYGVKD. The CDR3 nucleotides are TGTGCCATCAGAAAGACTAGCGGGATATCCTACGAGCAGTACTTC. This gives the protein CAIRKTSGISYEQYF.

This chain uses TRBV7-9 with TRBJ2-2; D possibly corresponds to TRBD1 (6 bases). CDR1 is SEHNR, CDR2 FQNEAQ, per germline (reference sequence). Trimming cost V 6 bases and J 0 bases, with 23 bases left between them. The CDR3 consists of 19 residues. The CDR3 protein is CASRIMLIQGKANTGELFF. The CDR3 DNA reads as TGTGCCAGCAGGATTATGCTCATCCAGGGGAAAGCGAACACCGGGGAGCTGTTTTTT.

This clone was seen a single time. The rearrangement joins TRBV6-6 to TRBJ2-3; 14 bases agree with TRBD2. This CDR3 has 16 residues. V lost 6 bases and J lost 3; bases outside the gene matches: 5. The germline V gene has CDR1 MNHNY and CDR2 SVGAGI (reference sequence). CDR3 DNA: TGTGCCAGCAGGACTAGCGGGAGGGCGGGAACAGATACGCAGTATTTT. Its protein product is CASRTSGRAGTDTQYF.

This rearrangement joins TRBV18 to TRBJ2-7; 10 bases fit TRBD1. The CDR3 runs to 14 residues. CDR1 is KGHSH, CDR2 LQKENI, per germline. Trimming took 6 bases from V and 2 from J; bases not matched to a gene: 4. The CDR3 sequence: CASSAGTGAYEQYF. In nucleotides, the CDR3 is TGTGCCAGCTCCGCCGGGACAGGGGCCTACGAGCAGTACTTC.

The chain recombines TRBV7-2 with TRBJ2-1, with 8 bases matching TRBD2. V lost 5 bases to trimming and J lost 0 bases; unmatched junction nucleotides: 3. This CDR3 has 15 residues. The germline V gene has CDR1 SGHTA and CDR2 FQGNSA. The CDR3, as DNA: TGTGCCAGCAGCGGTAGCGGGAACTCCTACAATGAGCAGTTCTTC. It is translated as CASSGSGNSYNEQFF. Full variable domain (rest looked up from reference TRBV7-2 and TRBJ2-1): GAGVSQSPSNKVTEKGKDVELRCDPISGHTALYWYRQSLGQGLEFLIYFQGNSAPDKSGLPSDRFSAERTGGSVSTLTIQRTQQEDSAVYLCASSGSGNSYNEQFFGPGTRLTVL.

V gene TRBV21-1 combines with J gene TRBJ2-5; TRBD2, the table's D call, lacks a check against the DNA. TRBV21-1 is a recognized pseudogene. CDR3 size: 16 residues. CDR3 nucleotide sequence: TGTGCCAGCAGCGGGATAGCGGGAGGGCCGGGGGAGACCCAGTACTTC. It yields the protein CASSGIAGGPGETQYF.

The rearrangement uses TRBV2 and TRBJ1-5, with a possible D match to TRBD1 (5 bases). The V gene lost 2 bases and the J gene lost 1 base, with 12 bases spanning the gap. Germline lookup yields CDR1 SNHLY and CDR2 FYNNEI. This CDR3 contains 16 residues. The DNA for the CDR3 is TGTGCCAGCAGTGAAACAGGCCTTCTCAGCAATCAGCCCCAGCATTTT. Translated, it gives CASSETGLLSNQPQHF.

CDR3 sequence reads: CASSLRSNSAYNEQFF. CDR3 sequence (DNA): TGTGCCAGCAGTTTACGTTCGAATTCAGCCTACAATGAGCAGTTCTTC. V gene TRBV28 combines with J gene TRBJ2-1; D unresolved. The CDR3 length is 16 residues. V was trimmed by 2 bases and J by 2 bases, leaving 13 bases between them. CDR1 and CDR2 from the germline V gene are MDHEN and SYDVKM.

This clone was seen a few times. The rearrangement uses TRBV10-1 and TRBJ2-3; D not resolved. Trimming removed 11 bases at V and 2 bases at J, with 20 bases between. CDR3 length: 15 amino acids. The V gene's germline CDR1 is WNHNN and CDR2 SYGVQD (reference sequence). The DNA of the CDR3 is TGCGCCGCCCAGCTCGACAAATCGGTCACAGATACGCAGTATTTT. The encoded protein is CAAQLDKSVTDTQYF.

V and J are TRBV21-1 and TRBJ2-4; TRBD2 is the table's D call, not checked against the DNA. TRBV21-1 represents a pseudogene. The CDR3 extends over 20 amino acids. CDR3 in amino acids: CASQAGGVFTLHHAKNIQYF. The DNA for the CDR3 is TGTGCCAGCCAAGCGGGAGGCGTTTTTACCCTGCACCATGCCAAAAACATTCAGTACTTC.

CDR3 loop: CASSGTGRETYEQYF. The CDR3 DNA is TGTGCCAGCTCAGGGACAGGGCGGGAAACCTACGAGCAGTACTTC. V and J are TRBV18 and TRBJ2-7, with TRBD1 matching over 9 bases. Germline-derived CDR1 and CDR2 are KGHSH and LQKENI. The CDR3 runs to 15 residues. V trimming: 5 bases; J trimming: 2 bases; junction bases outside the gene matches: 7.

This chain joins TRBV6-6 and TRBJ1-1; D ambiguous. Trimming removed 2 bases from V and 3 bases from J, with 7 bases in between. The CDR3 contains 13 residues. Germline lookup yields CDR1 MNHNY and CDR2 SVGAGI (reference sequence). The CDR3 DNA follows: TGTGCCAGCAGTTACGCGAGGGACACTGAAGCTTTCTTT. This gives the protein CASSYARDTEAFF.

The CDR3: CAWSHDRGGFYEQYF. DNA of the CDR3: TGTGCCTGGAGCCATGACAGGGGAGGTTTCTACGAGCAGTACTTC. J is TRBJ2-7 and V is TRBV30; TRBD1 aligns across 8 bases. The trim removed 3 bases at V and 3 bases at J, leaving 10 bases unmatched. The germline V gene encodes CDR1 GTSNPN and CDR2 SVGIG (reference sequence). CDR3 length: 15 residues.

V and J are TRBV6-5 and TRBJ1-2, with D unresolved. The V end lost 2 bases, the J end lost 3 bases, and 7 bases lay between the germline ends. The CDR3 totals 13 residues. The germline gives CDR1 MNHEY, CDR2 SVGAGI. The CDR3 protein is CASSYGVDYGYTF. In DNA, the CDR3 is TGTGCCAGCAGTTACGGGGTAGACTATGGCTACACCTTC.

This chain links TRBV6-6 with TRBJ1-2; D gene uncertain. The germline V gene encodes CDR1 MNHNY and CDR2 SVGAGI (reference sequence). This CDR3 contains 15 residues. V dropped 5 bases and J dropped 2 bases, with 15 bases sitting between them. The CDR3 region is CASSATEDGNYGYTF. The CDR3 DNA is TGTGCCAGCAGTGCGACCGAGGATGGGAACTATGGCTACACCTTC.